The 9 T cell receptor beta chains given below trace back to one sample, sequenced in a study of shared clonotypes between healthy human individuals. Using immunoSEQ multiplex PCR, the repertoire was profiled, and TCRdb retains in-frame clones only, with some absent. The sample lists over 2 million clones; approximately 95% were seen once. Positively selected for CCR7, the CD45RO-negative cells used as naive CD8 cells excluded terminally differentiated effector memory CD45RA+ cells. Sequenced sample: naive CD8+ T cells sorted from blood. The receptors come from a man between 18 and 35 years old in good health.

The chain combines TRBV29-1 with TRBJ2-5, with 7 bases lining up with TRBD1. The J call is uncertain, as TRBJ2-7 better fits the DNA end. CDR1 and CDR2 (germline): SQVTM, ANQGSEA. The CDR3 is 12 residues long. The CDR3 coding sequence is TGCAGCGTGGGACAGAGCTCCTACGAGCAGTACTTC. Its translation is CSVGQSSYEQYF.

DNA of the CDR3: TGTGCCAGCAGCGGGAGACAGGGGAGCTCCTACGAGCAGTACTTC. Protein sequence: CASSGRQGSSYEQYF. The gene calls are TRBV9 and TRBJ2-7; 8 bases are a match to TRBD1. Germline CDR1 and CDR2: SGDLS and YYNGEE. This CDR3 has 15 amino acids. The V segment lost 3 bases and the J segment 0 bases; nucleotides outside the gene matches: 5.

As to this clone: This sample also contains other DNA sequences that code for the same CDR3. The gene calls are TRBV19 and TRBJ2-3; 7 bases agree with TRBD2. Unmatched junction bases numbered 2, after V lost 1 base and J lost 7 bases. CDR1 LNHDA and CDR2 SQIVND come from the germline V gene (reference sequence). The CDR3 has 13 amino acids. CDR3 in amino acids: CASSIVGGNTQYF. The CDR3 region has the DNA TGTGCCAGTAGTATAGTGGGAGGGAATACGCAGTATTTT.

This sequence joins TRBV21-1 and TRBJ2-3; the table's TRBD2 call for D was not verified on the DNA. TRBV21-1 is listed as a pseudogene. The length of the CDR3 is 13 residues. The CDR3 loop is CASSAGGTDTQYF. CDR3 bases: TGTGCCAGCAGCGCCGGGGGCACAGATACGCAGTATTTT.

A word on this clone: The CDR3 does not close with the conserved phenylalanine or tryptophan, likely indicating a read error. No DNA is shown, since the ends of the CDR3 on it are uncertain; the CDR3 is the one TCRdb lists. The chain recombines TRBV12-2 with TRBJ2-7. TRBV12-2 constitutes a pseudogene. With termini counted, the CDR3 has 13 amino acids. CDR3 amino acids: CASHWGLGPFRGL.

This chain joins TRBV7-8 and TRBJ2-7; D is ambiguous. This CDR3 is built from 15 residues. Per the germline V gene, CDR1 is SGHVS and CDR2 is FQNEAQ. V was shortened by 1 base and J by 5 bases, with 15 bases between the two germline ends. The CDR3 is CASSLVPEQRHEQYF. CDR3 coding DNA: TGTGCCAGCAGCTTAGTCCCCGAGCAACGGCACGAGCAGTACTTC. Together with reference TRBV7-8 and TRBJ2-7, the CDR3 gives the full variable domain: GAGVSQSPRYKVAKRGQDVALRCDPISGHVSLFWYQQALGQGPEFLTYFQNEAQLDKSGLPSDRFFAERPEGSVSTLKIQRTQQEDSAVYLCASSLVPEQRHEQYFGPGTRLTVT.

This sequence joins TRBV6-5 and TRBJ2-7, with D possibly called TRBD1 or TRBD2 (5 bases each). V shed 4 bases and J shed 5 bases, with 15 bases lying between them. Germline loops: CDR1 MNHEY, CDR2 SVGAGI. The CDR3 covers 14 residues. The CDR3 DNA reads as TGTGCCAGCAGTTGGAGTGAGGGGCGAAACGAGCAGTACTTC. Translated, it gives CASSWSEGRNEQYF.

This clone has only one observation. Other DNA sequences within the sample encode an identical CDR3. The chain carries TRBV27 and TRBJ1-5, with D hard to call. The CDR3 is 16 amino acids. Germline assignment: CDR1 MNHEY and CDR2 SMNVEV (reference sequence). Trimming removed 0 bases at V and 0 bases at J, with 9 bases between. CDR3 DNA sequence: TGTGCCAGCAGTTTATCGGGAGGACTTAGCAATCAGCCCCAGCATTTT. Amino acids: CASSLSGGLSNQPQHF.

The chain combines TRBV29-1 with TRBJ2-3; the match to TRBD2 covers 12 bases. Germline CDR1 is SQVTM and CDR2 is ANQGSEA. CDR3 length equals 18 residues. Trimming removed 5 bases from V and 2 bases from J; junction bases left unmatched: 14. In DNA form, the CDR3 reads TGCAGCGTTTCGGGGCTAGCGGGGGGGCCGAGTTTCACAGATACGCAGTATTTT. It encodes CSVSGLAGGPSFTDTQYF.